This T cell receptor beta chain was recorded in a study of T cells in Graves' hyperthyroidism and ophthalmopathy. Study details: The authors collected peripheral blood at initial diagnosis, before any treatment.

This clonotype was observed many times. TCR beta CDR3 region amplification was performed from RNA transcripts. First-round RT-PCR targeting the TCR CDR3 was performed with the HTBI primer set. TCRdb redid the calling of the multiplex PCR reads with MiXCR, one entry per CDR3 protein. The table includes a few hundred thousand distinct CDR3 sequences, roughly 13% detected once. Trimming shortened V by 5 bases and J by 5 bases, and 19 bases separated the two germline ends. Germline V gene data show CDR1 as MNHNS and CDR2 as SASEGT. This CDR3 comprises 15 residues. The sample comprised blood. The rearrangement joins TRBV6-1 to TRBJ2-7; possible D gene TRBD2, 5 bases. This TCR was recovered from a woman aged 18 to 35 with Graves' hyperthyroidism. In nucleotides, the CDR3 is TGTGCCAGCAGTTCCGGGAAGGGCGAGGTTAACGAGCAGTACTTC. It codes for CASSSGKGEVNEQYF.